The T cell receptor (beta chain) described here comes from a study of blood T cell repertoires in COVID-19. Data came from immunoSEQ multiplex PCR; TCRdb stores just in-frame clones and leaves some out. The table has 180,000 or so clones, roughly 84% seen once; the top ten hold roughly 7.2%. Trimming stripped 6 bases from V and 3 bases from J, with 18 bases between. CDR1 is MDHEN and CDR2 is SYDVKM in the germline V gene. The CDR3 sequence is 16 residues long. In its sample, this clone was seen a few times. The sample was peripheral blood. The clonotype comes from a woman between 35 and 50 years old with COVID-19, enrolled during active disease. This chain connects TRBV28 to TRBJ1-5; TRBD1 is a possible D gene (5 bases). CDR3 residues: CASRRERGTLNQPQHF. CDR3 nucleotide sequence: TGTGCCAGCAGGCGCGAGAGAGGGACTCTCAATCAGCCCCAGCATTTT.